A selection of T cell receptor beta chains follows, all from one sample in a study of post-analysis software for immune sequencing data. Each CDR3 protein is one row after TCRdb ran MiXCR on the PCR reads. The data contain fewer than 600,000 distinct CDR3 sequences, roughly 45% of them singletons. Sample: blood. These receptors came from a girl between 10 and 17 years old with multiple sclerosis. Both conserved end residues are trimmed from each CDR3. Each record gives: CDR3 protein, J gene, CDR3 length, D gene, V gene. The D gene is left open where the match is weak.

CDR3aa: ASKPGRGGKETQY
j_gene: TRBJ2-5
len: 13
d_gene: -
v_gene: TRBV28

CDR3aa: ASSHSREKLF
j_gene: TRBJ1-4
len: 10
d_gene: -
v_gene: TRBV27

CDR3aa: ASSYSGAQETQY
j_gene: TRBJ2-5
len: 12
d_gene: -
v_gene: TRBV6-5

CDR3aa: SASGSYNEQF
j_gene: TRBJ2-1
len: 10
d_gene: -
v_gene: TRBV20-1

CDR3aa: ASSHRDCSYEQY
j_gene: TRBJ2-7
len: 12
d_gene: -
v_gene: TRBV5-5

CDR3aa: SARGGRWNEQF
j_gene: TRBJ2-1
len: 11
d_gene: TRBD2
v_gene: TRBV20-1

CDR3aa: SADGRTLGNEQF
j_gene: TRBJ2-1
len: 12
d_gene: -
v_gene: TRBV20-1

CDR3aa: SVEHLALDRYT
j_gene: TRBJ1-2
len: 11
d_gene: -
v_gene: TRBV29-1

CDR3aa: SVFGTSSTDTQY
j_gene: TRBJ2-3
len: 12
d_gene: -
v_gene: TRBV29-1

CDR3aa: ATSFGGGEQF
j_gene: TRBJ2-1
len: 10
d_gene: -
v_gene: TRBV15

CDR3aa: ASSSGDRGQFEQY
j_gene: -
len: 13
d_gene: TRBD1
v_gene: TRBV12-3/TRBV12-4

CDR3aa: VTGQVYEQY
j_gene: TRBJ2-7
len: 9
d_gene: TRBD1
v_gene: TRBV7-9

CDR3aa: AIKTGPQETQY
j_gene: TRBJ2-5
len: 11
d_gene: -
v_gene: TRBV5-4

CDR3aa: ASSRPSTAGANVLT
j_gene: TRBJ2-6
len: 14
d_gene: -
v_gene: TRBV28

CDR3aa: ATGTDRGYT
j_gene: TRBJ1-2
len: 9
d_gene: TRBD1
v_gene: TRBV24-1

CDR3aa: ASSLLALRLAAHNEQF
j_gene: TRBJ2-1
len: 16
d_gene: TRBD2
v_gene: TRBV7-2

CDR3aa: ASSLATGTDTQY
j_gene: TRBJ2-3
len: 12
d_gene: -
v_gene: TRBV5-1

CDR3aa: ASSLRGQTSSYNEQF
j_gene: TRBJ2-1
len: 15
d_gene: -
v_gene: TRBV11-2

CDR3aa: ASRPYQEVISPLH
j_gene: TRBJ1-6
len: 13
d_gene: -
v_gene: TRBV27

CDR3aa: SASPAASGRGTYNEQY
j_gene: -
len: 16
d_gene: TRBD2
v_gene: TRBV20-1

CDR3aa: ASSYGTQDNEQF
j_gene: TRBJ2-1
len: 12
d_gene: -
v_gene: TRBV6-5

CDR3aa: ASTGLGNEQF
j_gene: TRBJ2-1
len: 10
d_gene: TRBD2
v_gene: TRBV6-1

CDR3aa: SVLRRDRGETQY
j_gene: TRBJ2-5
len: 12
d_gene: TRBD1
v_gene: TRBV29-1

CDR3aa: SARGDRGDTEAF
j_gene: TRBJ1-1
len: 12
d_gene: TRBD1
v_gene: TRBV20-1

CDR3aa: VSSLGGLSRETQY
j_gene: TRBJ2-5
len: 13
d_gene: TRBD1
v_gene: TRBV7-2

CDR3aa: SATVSGRAAGANVLT
j_gene: TRBJ2-6
len: 15
d_gene: TRBD2
v_gene: TRBV20-1

CDR3aa: SSKAGGRGNQPQH
j_gene: TRBJ1-5
len: 13
d_gene: -
v_gene: TRBV20-1

CDR3aa: ASSRWAGYEQY
j_gene: TRBJ2-7
len: 11
d_gene: -
v_gene: TRBV11-2

CDR3aa: ASSSLEDSNQPQH
j_gene: TRBJ1-5
len: 13
d_gene: -
v_gene: TRBV7-9

CDR3aa: ASSFLGGNTEAF
j_gene: TRBJ1-1
len: 12
d_gene: -
v_gene: TRBV12-3/TRBV12-4

CDR3aa: AWSTSTNEKLF
j_gene: TRBJ1-4
len: 11
d_gene: -
v_gene: TRBV30

CDR3aa: ANTGLAGTDTQY
j_gene: TRBJ2-3
len: 12
d_gene: TRBD2
v_gene: TRBV12-3/TRBV12-4

CDR3aa: ATSQVANYGYT
j_gene: TRBJ1-2
len: 11
d_gene: -
v_gene: TRBV10-3

CDR3aa: AIREGQGAYEQY
j_gene: TRBJ2-7
len: 12
d_gene: TRBD1
v_gene: TRBV10-3

CDR3aa: ASSQLAGGQETQY
j_gene: TRBJ2-5
len: 13
d_gene: TRBD2
v_gene: TRBV6-2/TRBV6-3

CDR3aa: SVATRDRGGAYEQY
j_gene: TRBJ2-7
len: 14
d_gene: TRBD1
v_gene: TRBV29-1